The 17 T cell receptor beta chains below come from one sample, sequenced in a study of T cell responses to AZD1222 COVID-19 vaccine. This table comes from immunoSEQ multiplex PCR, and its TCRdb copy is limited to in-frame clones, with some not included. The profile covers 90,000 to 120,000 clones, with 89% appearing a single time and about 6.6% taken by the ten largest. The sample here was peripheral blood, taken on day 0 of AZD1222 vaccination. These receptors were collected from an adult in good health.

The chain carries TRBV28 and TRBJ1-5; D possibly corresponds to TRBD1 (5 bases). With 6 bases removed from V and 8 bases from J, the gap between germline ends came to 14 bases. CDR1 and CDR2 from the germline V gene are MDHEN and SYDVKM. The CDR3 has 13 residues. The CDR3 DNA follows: TGTGCCAGCAGCGACGTCGGGGCTAAGCCCCAGCATTTT. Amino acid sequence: CASSDVGAKPQHF.

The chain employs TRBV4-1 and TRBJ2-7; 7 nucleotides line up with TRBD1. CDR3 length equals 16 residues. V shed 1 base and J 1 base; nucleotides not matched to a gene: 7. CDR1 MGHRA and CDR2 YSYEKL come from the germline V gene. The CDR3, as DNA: TGCGCCAGCAGCCAAGTGGGACAGTTCCCTTCCTACGAGCAGTACTTC. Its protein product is CASSQVGQFPSYEQYF.

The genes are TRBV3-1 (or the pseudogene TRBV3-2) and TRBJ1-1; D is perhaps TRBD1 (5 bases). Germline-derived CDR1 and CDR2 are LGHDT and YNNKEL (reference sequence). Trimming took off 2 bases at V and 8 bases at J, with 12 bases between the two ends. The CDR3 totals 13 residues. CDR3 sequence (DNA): TGTGCCAGCAGCCAACCCGGGACGCAGGAAGCTTTCTTT. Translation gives CASSQPGTQEAFF.

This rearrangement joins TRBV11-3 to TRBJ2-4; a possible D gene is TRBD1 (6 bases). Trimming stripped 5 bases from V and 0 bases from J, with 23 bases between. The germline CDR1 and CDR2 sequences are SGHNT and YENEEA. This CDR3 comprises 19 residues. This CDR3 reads CASSNTGFGHLIAKNIQYF. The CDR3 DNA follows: TGTGCCAGCAGCAACACAGGGTTCGGCCACTTAATAGCCAAAAACATTCAGTACTTC. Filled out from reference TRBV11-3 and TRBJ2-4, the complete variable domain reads EAGVVQSPRYKIIEKKQPVAFWCNPISGHNTLYWYLQNLGQGPELLIRYENEEAVDDSQLPKDRFSAERLKGVDSTLKIQPAELGDSAVYLCASSNTGFGHLIAKNIQYFGAGTRLSVL.

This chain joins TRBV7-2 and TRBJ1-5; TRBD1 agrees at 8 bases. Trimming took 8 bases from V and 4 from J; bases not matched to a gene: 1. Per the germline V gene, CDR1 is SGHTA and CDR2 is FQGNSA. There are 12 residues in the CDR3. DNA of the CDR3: TGTGCCAGCGGACAGGGAAATCAGCCCCAGCATTTT. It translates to CASGQGNQPQHF.

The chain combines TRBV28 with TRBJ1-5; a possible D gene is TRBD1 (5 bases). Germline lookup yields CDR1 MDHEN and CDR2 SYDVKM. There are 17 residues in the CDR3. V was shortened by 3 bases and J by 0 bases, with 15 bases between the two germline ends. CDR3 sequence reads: CASSFLGTENSNQPQHF. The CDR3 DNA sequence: TGTGCCAGCAGTTTTTTGGGGACCGAGAATAGCAATCAGCCCCAGCATTTT.

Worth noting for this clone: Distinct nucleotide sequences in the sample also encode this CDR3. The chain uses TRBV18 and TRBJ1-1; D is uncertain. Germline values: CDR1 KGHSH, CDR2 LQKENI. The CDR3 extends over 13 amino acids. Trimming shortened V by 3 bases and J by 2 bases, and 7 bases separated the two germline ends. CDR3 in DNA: TGTGCCAGCTCACCCGGGCAAAACACTGAAGCTTTCTTT. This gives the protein CASSPGQNTEAFF.

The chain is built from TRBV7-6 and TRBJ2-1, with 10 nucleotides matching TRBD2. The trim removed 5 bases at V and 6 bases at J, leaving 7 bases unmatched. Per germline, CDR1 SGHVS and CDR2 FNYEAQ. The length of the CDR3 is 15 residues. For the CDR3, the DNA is TGTGCCAGCAGCGGGACTAGCGTGGTATTCAATGAGCAGTTCTTC. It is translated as CASSGTSVVFNEQFF.

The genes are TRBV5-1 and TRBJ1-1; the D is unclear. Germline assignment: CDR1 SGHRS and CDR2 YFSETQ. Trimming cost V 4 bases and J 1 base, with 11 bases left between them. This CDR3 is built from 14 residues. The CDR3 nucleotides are TGCGCCAGCAGCCTCGGACGAAGGAACACTGAAGCTTTCTTT. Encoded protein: CASSLGRRNTEAFF. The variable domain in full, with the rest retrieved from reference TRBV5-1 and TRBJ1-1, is KAGVTQTPRYLIKTRGQQVTLSCSPISGHRSVSWYQQTPGQGLQFLFEYFSETQRNKGNFPGRFSGRQFSNSRSEMNVSTLELGDSALYLCASSLGRRNTEAFFGQGTRLTVV.

As DNA, the CDR3 is TGTGCCAGCAGCCCGATCGGGGGCCGTAATTCACCCCTCCACTTT. It is translated as CASSPIGGRNSPLHF. The chain is built from TRBV11-2 and TRBJ1-6; tentatively, D is TRBD1 (6 bases). Germline CDR1 SGHAT, CDR2 FQNNGV. V lost 5 bases and J lost 6, with 14 bases in between. This CDR3 contains 15 residues.

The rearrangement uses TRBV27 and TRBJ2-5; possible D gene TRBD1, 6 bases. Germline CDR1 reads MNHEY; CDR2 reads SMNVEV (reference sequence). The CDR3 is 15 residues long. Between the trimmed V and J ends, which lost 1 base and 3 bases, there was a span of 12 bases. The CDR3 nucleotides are TGTGCCAGCAGTTTATTCCCCCAGGGGAAAGAGACCCAGTACTTC. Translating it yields CASSLFPQGKETQYF.

The CDR3 region is CASSLGGTYNSPLHF. The DNA of the CDR3 is TGTGCCAGCAGTTTGGGCGGAACATATAATTCACCCCTCCACTTT. The chain is built from TRBV27 and TRBJ1-6, with D unresolved. This CDR3 is 15 amino acids long. The ends were cut back, 3 bases at V and 4 bases at J, with 10 bases in the middle. Per the germline V gene, CDR1 is MNHEY and CDR2 is SMNVEV (reference sequence).

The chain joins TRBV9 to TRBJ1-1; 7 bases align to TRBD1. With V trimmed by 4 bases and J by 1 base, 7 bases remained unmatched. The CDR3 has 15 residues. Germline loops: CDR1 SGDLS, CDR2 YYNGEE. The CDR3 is CASSPSRQGNTEAFF. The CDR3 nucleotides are TGTGCCAGCAGCCCCTCACGACAGGGGAACACTGAAGCTTTCTTT.

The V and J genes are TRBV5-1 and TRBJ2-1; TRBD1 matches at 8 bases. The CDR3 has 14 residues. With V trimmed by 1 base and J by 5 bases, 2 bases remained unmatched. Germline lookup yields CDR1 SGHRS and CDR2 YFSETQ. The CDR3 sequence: CASSLQGADNEQFF. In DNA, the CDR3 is TGCGCCAGCAGCTTGCAGGGGGCGGACAATGAGCAGTTCTTC.

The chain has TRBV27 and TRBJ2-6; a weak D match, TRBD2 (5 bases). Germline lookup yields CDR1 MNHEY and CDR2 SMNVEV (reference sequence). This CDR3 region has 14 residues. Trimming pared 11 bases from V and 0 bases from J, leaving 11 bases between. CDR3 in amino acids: CAARESSGANVLTF. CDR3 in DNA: TGTGCCGCAAGGGAGAGCTCTGGGGCCAACGTCCTGACTTTC.

The CDR3 spells CSVVMDRGYGYTF. Here the CDR3 DNA reads TGCAGCGTTGTTATGGACAGGGGCTATGGCTACACCTTC. The gene calls are TRBV29-1 and TRBJ1-2, with TRBD1 identical over 9 bases. This CDR3 comprises 13 residues. Per germline, CDR1 SQVTM and CDR2 ANQGSEA. V trimming: 4 bases; J trimming: 4 bases; junction bases outside the gene matches: 4.

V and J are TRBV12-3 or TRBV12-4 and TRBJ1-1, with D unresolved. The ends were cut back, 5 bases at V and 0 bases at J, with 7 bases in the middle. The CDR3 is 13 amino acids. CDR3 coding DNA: TGTGCCAGCAGTCGCGAGGTGAACACTGAAGCTTTCTTT. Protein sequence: CASSREVNTEAFF.